This TCR beta chain came from a study of T cells in Graves' hyperthyroidism and ophthalmopathy. Overall study: Peripheral blood collection took place at initial diagnosis, before any treatment.

Ten or more counts support this clonotype. With 5 bases removed from V and 3 bases from J, the gap between germline ends came to 14 bases. There are 14 residues in the CDR3. Per germline, CDR1 SNHLY and CDR2 FYNNEI. Regions amplified from RNA transcripts were the TCR beta CDR3 regions. First-round RT-PCR targeting the TCR CDR3 was performed with the HTBI primer set. TCRdb ran MiXCR on the multiplex PCR reads and lists one entry per CDR3 protein. The repertoire holds hundreds of thousands of distinct CDR3 sequences, with over 15% as singletons. The study enrolled patients aged 18 to 65 with newly diagnosed hyperthyroidism of under 2 months' duration. Those patients with uncontrolled infection, other autoimmune disease, pregnancy or lactation were excluded.

The rearrangement links TRBV2 to TRBJ2-7; tentatively, D is TRBD1 or TRBD2 (5 bases each). The source of this sequence is a woman between 18 and 29 years old with Graves' hyperthyroidism. The sequenced sample consisted of blood. The CDR3 here is CASSPGTMGYEQYF. The CDR3, as DNA: TGTGCCAGCAGTCCTGGGACCATGGGCTACGAGCAGTACTTC.